Described below is a single T cell receptor (beta chain) sequence and its context. The clone's antigen remains unknown. No much larger clone exists at a distance of one base, and base qualities are not known. Specimens were post-treatment primary, local recurrence and metastasis tumors from poor-prognosis patients. The sample originates from a study of the immune and genomic landscape of osteosarcoma (dated by TCRdb to between 2020 and 2021). With respect to the entire study: A total of around 48 pediatric and adult patients with high-grade osteosarcoma made up the overall cohort, and the median age at diagnosis was approximately 27 years (range roughly 5-85). Poor-risk disease was overrepresented in the cohort, as 73% of patients had an unfavorable pathologic response to standard therapy and 55% to 70% were deceased. To characterize the osteosarcoma immunogenomic landscape, TCR sequencing results were integrated with transcriptome, protein array and immunostaining data. The goal of the study was to explain why immune checkpoint inhibitors show limited clinical activity in osteosarcoma. In the overall cohort, around 60% of patients were male, and 70% to 85% had localized disease at diagnosis. The study profiled osteosarcoma specimens with whole genome, RNA and T-cell receptor sequencing plus immunohistochemistry and reverse phase protein arrays to define immunogenic potential. A couple of samples from the same tumor site were contributed by each of three patients. Here is what the overall study found, with its caveats: Clonality benchmarks were derived from external normal skin and healthy peripheral blood data rather than from matched normal tissue. Overall, productive TCR clonality was low, with an average of 0.09 and a maximum of 0.3, which suggests limited T-cell clonal expansion. Higher TCR productive clonality was observed in the immune-hot C3 cluster than in the cold C1 cluster, although TCR productive clonality remained low overall. Matched blood was collected from only two patients, alongside the frozen tumor specimens. Sample size was not determined by any statistical method, because osteosarcoma is rare and every possible sample was collected. About five cases had a single hyperexpanded clone dominating the repertoire, and all had fewer than 100 T-cell clonotypes.

TCR beta chain CDR3 regions were immunosequenced with the ImmunoSEQ Assay (Adaptive Biotechnologies). The original pipeline was this. The ImmunoSEQ Analyzer platform was used to export TCRB rearrangements, read counts, read proportions and gene usage. T-cell clonality was calculated from productive rearrangements as 1 minus Pielou's evenness. In the clonal space homeostasis analysis, clonotypes were sorted into rare, small, medium, large or hyperexpanded (0.01 to 1 of the repertoire) bins. TCR productive clonality was compared across immune clusters C1, C2 and C3 using the Wilcoxon rank sum test. TCRdb's version of the immuneACCESS table is confined to in-frame rearrangements and falls short of the full clone set. An unresolved V gene accounts for under half of the shortfall where checked; the remainder is of unknown origin. That table gives V, J and clone size, and the DNA gave D and trimming. The sample table shows about 6,200 clones, and 60% to 70% are seen once. The ten largest make up over 14% of the sample.

Trimming takes 3 bases off V and 4 bases off J; junction bases not matched to a gene: 2. CDR3 length: 14 amino acids, cysteine to phenylalanine. Only the CDR3 DNA is retained, 42 bases long and in frame from the first base. From the germline V gene, CDR1 is SGHRS and CDR2 is YFSETQ. The clonotype comes from a human donor with osteosarcoma. This receptor chain uses TRBV5-1 and TRBJ2-3; 10 bases in the middle match TRBD1. The sequenced sample consisted of osteosarcoma tumor tissue from the lung. The CDR3 here reads CASSSGTGADTQYF. The DNA sequence reads TGCGCCAGCAGCTCCGGGACAGGGGCAGATACGCAGTATTTT.